This T cell receptor beta chain is drawn from a study of CD8 T cells in Susac syndrome. An amount of RNA that ranged from roughly 0.5 to 1 ug was reverse transcribed with random hexamers. Multiplex PCR with immunoSEQ amplified the TCR beta CDR3 across 54 Vbeta and 13 Jbeta. TCRdb ran MiXCR on the immunoSEQ multiplex PCR reads and lists one entry per CDR3 protein. The data hold 250,000 to 300,000 distinct CDR3 sequences, with 70% to 90% observed a single time. The germline CDR1 and CDR2 sequences are MDHEN and SYDVKM. The V end lost 8 bases, the J end lost 5 bases, and 22 bases lay between the germline ends. The CDR3 has 15 residues.

This chain links TRBV28 with TRBJ2-7; possible D gene TRBD1, 6 bases. The origin of this receptor is a human donor with multiple sclerosis. The sample was CD8+ T cells from PBMCs. The CDR3 sequence: CASRWGQGPAHEQYF. CDR3 DNA sequence: TGTGCCAGCCGTTGGGGCCAGGGGCCCGCCCACGAGCAGTACTTC.